This T cell receptor beta chain emerged from a study of Graves' ophthalmopathy and Graves' hyperthyroidism. As for the study in general: The blood sample was drawn at first diagnosis and before any treatment.

The CDR3 has 14 residues. CDR1 is SGDLS and CDR2 is YYNGEE in the germline V gene. Trimming shortened V by 3 bases and J by 4 bases, and 11 bases separated the two germline ends. RNA transcripts yielded amplified TCR beta CDR3 regions. After a first-round RT-PCR with HTBI primers, a second-round multiplex PCR was run. MiXCR was run by TCRdb on the multiplex PCR reads, yielding one entry per CDR3 protein. The table shows about 700,000 distinct CDR3 sequences, with 40% occurring only once. Presentation of ophthalmopathy in the donors involved moderate-to-severe activity, CAS ≥3, NOSPECS ≥4 and a duration under 3 months.

What was sequenced was peripheral blood. This chain uses TRBV9 with TRBJ2-1; D gene unclear. The source of this sequence is an adult man with Graves' ophthalmopathy. The CDR3 nucleotides read TGTGCCAGCAGCGCAACGACCTTATACAATGAGCAGTTCTTC. Translated: CASSATTLYNEQFF.